This note documents a single T cell receptor beta chain sequence. It has no known antigen specificity. No quality values exist for individual bases; no much larger clone is one base distant. This sample is drawn from a study of T cells after yellow fever vaccination (dated by TCRdb to between 2018 and 2021). Regarding the complete study: The SMART-Seq v4 Ultra Low Input RNA kit was used to prepare libraries from fractions with low cell numbers. Blood was collected at multiple timepoints before and after primary and secondary immunization, and bulk PBMC replicates and cell subsets were isolated. Bulk TCR alpha and beta repertoires were sequenced longitudinally to track T-cell clones before and after primary and booster YFV17D yellow fever vaccination. Two healthy male donors, one aged 18 to 30 and one aged 30 to 40 years, made up the cohort. What the research found in general, with its limitations: Computational filtering was required because FACS-sorted repertoires could contain abundant contaminating clonotypes from the bulk population. A small share of clonotypes occurred in both CD4 and CD8 compartments, likely arising from convergent recombination. Because the study included only two donors, the extent to which the findings can be generalized is limited. After the booster, most clones that had expanded after primary vaccination were detected again (roughly 95% of CD4 and around nine tenths of CD8), suggesting broad maintenance of memory. Compared with the primary T-cell response, the secondary T-cell response was faster but weaker, reaching its peak on day 5 rather than on day 15.

In the paper's terms, the treatment or condition label means: live attenuated yellow fever vaccine strain. Two biological replicates of bulk PBMCs were collected at each blood-draw timepoint. PBMCs were isolated from peripheral blood using a standard Ficoll-Paque protocol. TriZol was used to extract RNA from bulk PBMCs, from CD4 and CD8 fractions, and from dextramer-positive and dextramer-negative fractions. TCR cDNA was synthesized by 5'RACE template switching, through which a universal primer site and unique molecular identifiers were introduced. Priming for cDNA synthesis came from both the TCR alpha and TCR beta constant segments. Library amplification involved two PCR steps, and the second step added sample barcodes and sequencing adapters. Libraries were sequenced on Illumina HiSeq 2500 (2x100 bp) or NovaSeq (2x150 bp). Per the authors' processing: Demultiplexing of reads and collapsing into UMI consensus sequences were performed with MIGEC, and V(D)J alignment was carried out with MiXCR. Clonotypes responding to the vaccine were identified with edgeR on replicate PBMC samples, with the criteria of FDR below 0.01 and a log2 fold change above 5 up to day 15. Each bulk clonotype received a CD4 or CD8 identity based on whether the sequenced CD4 or CD8 repertoire contained that clonotype at higher abundance. The raw public data were reprocessed by TCRdb itself: fastp quality trimming at Q25, MiXCR clonotype calling, in-frame beta chains only. Each CDR3 protein appears once, grouped with its most common genes and DNA. The V and J calls reflect TCRdb's pipeline rather than the authors' work. In this sample the table shows hundreds of thousands of distinct CDR3 sequences, 9% to 15% of which occur a single time. 15% of the sample comes from the top ten.

The germline ends are 12 bases apart after V is trimmed by 1 base and J by 4 bases. Measured from the cysteine to the phenylalanine, the CDR3 is 15 residues long. CDR3 DNA is the only sequence kept; it has 45 bases, read in frame from the first base. From the germline V gene (reference sequence), CDR1 is SGHKS and CDR2 is YYEKEE. The chain joins TRBV5-5 to TRBJ2-1; too little of a D gene remains to name it. The source of this sequence is a man younger than 45 who received the YFV17D yellow fever vaccine. The sequences come from PBMCs, collected on the day of the yellow fever booster vaccination. The DNA sequence follows: TGTGCCAGCAGCTTGTCTCCTCTTGAATACAATGAGCAGTTCTTC. Its protein reads: CASSLSPLEYNEQFF.